This T cell receptor (beta chain) was sequenced for a study of shared clonotypes between healthy human individuals. The method was immunoSEQ multiplex PCR; TCRdb's version includes in-frame clones alone and lacks a portion of them. Of roughly 570,000 clones listed, 95% to 98% are singletons. In the naive CD8 group, cells lacked CD45RO and were positively selected for CCR7, so terminally differentiated effector memory CD45RA+ cells were left out. Donors were Caucasian adults residing in Nashville, Tennessee, USA. V lost 3 bases, J lost 1 base, and 9 bases stayed unmatched. Germline lookup yields CDR1 SEHNR and CDR2 FQNEAQ (reference sequence). The length of the CDR3 is 17 residues. Points from the study as a whole: Larger estimated richness was generally seen in naive subsets than in memory subsets.

About this clone: Its antigen is unidentified.

Source material: naive CD8+ T cells sorted from blood. This clonotype was sampled from a young man in good health. This chain links TRBV7-9 with TRBJ1-1; 9 bases line up with TRBD1. The CDR3 loop is CASSFFPPGQGNTEAFF. As DNA, the CDR3 is TGTGCCAGCAGCTTTTTCCCACCGGGACAGGGGAACACTGAAGCTTTCTTT.